The sequence of this T cell receptor (beta chain) was determined in a study of blood T cell repertoires in COVID-19. Seattle's enrolled individuals joined amid active infection and were then monitored longitudinally. TCRdb's copy holds only in-frame clones and misses some; the assay was immunoSEQ multiplex PCR. This table has roughly 30,000 clones, nearly 90% appearing once. Sample: peripheral blood. This receptor was taken from a man in his sixties with COVID-19, enrolled during active disease.

CDR3 sequence: CASSTGQFSGNTIYF. In nucleotides, the CDR3 is TGTGCCAGCAGCACCGGACAGTTCTCTGGAAACACCATATATTTT. The V call is TRBV13, the J call TRBJ1-3, with D maybe TRBD1 (6 bases). The CDR3 has 15 amino acids. The ends were cut back, 5 bases at V and 0 bases at J, with 11 bases in the middle. CDR1 and CDR2 from the germline V gene are PRHDT and FYEKMQ (reference sequence).